The clone carrying this T cell receptor beta chain was seen a few times. This record belongs to a study of identical twins. TCRdb used MiXCR to reprocess the 5' RACE reads, holding one entry per CDR3 protein. The sample comprises about 730,000 distinct CDR3 sequences, about 20% of which are singletons, and approximately 4.3% rests with the top ten. Germline-derived CDR1 and CDR2 are LGHNA and YSLEER. V shed 1 base and J shed 4 bases, with 11 bases lying between them. The length of the CDR3 is 15 residues. The sample was also linked to a second study, of T cells expressing NK-cell markers.

J is TRBJ2-1 and V is TRBV4-3; tentatively, D is TRBD2 (7 bases). The clonotype comes from a woman under 30 in good health. The sequencing input was PBMCs. The CDR3 coding sequence is TGCGCCAGCAGCCAAGGCGGGGGCGATTACAATGAGCAGTTCTTC. Translating gives CASSQGGGDYNEQFF.